These 10 T cell receptor beta chains originate from one sample sequenced in a study of cytomegalovirus exposure and HLA in healthy donors. PCR used 60 Vbeta primers and 13 Jbeta primers. This table comes from immunoSEQ multiplex PCR, and its TCRdb copy is limited to in-frame clones, with some not included. The table lists around 190,000 clones, around 82% of them singletons. Sequences were obtained from PBMCs. The receptors derive from a man aged 35-49 years in good health and CMV-seronegative.

This clone was recorded a few times. The rearrangement uses TRBV15 and TRBJ1-5; D remains unclear. The CDR3 is 13 residues long. CDR1 and CDR2 from the germline V gene are LNHNV and YYDKDF (reference sequence). Trimming left V 4 bases short and J 3 bases short, with 7 bases between. CDR3 loop: CATSNRPNQPQHF. The CDR3 DNA reads as TGTGCCACCAGCAACAGACCCAATCAGCCCCAGCATTTT.

The genes are TRBV7-9 and TRBJ2-1, with TRBD2 identical over 13 bases. Germline values: CDR1 SEHNR, CDR2 FQNEAQ (reference sequence). J was trimmed by 10 bases and V by 5 bases; bases with no gene match: 5. The CDR3 covers 14 residues. The CDR3 DNA reads as TGTGCCAGCAGCATACTAGCGGGAGGGCGGGAGCAGTTCTTC. It codes for CASSILAGGREQFF.

This chain uses TRBV7-9 with TRBJ1-2; D gene uncertain. CDR3 length equals 13 residues. The V gene lost 1 base and the J gene lost 7 bases, with 10 bases spanning the gap. Germline V gene lookup returns CDR1 SEHNR and CDR2 FQNEAQ (reference sequence). CDR3 sequence (DNA): TGTGCCAGCAGCTTAGACGCAGGAAGTGGCTACACCTTC. It is translated as CASSLDAGSGYTF. Full variable domain (outside the CDR3, taken from reference TRBV7-9 and TRBJ1-2): DTGVSQNPRHKITKRGQNVTFRCDPISEHNRLYWYRQTLGQGPEFLTYFQNEAQLEKSRLLSDRFSAERPKGSFSTLEIQRTEQGDSAMYLCASSLDAGSGYTFGSGTRLTVV.

The chain carries TRBV4-3 and TRBJ2-2; TRBD2 agrees at 7 bases. The CDR3 loop spans 18 amino acids. Germline lookup yields CDR1 LGHNA and CDR2 YSLEER. V lost 0 bases, J lost 0 bases, and 7 bases stayed unmatched. CDR3 sequence (DNA): TGCGCCAGCAGCCAAGATCGACAAGGGACTACGAACACCGGGGAGCTGTTTTTT. Protein: CASSQDRQGTTNTGELFF.

The chain is built from TRBV18 and TRBJ1-1; a weak D match, TRBD1 (6 bases). There are 12 residues in the CDR3. Per germline, CDR1 KGHSH and CDR2 LQKENI. The germline V and J ends were trimmed by 7 bases and 1 base, with 7 bases remaining between them. The CDR3 protein is CASLQGNTEAFF. The DNA for the CDR3 is TGTGCCAGCTTACAGGGGAACACTGAAGCTTTCTTT.

This clone was seen a few times. The chain couples TRBV27 to TRBJ2-5; no clear D. The germline CDR1 and CDR2 sequences are MNHEY and SMNVEV (reference sequence). Trimming pared 1 base from V and 2 bases from J, leaving 11 bases between. The CDR3 has 15 amino acids. CDR3 amino acids: CASSLYSTVQETQYF. CDR3 coding DNA: TGTGCCAGCAGTTTATATTCAACGGTACAAGAGACCCAGTACTTC.

V usage is TRBV6-5 and J usage is TRBJ2-2; 11 nucleotides agree with TRBD1. Germline V gene data show CDR1 as MNHEY and CDR2 as SVGAGI. There are 14 residues in the CDR3. J gave up 4 bases and V 7 bases, and 2 bases lay outside the gene matches. The CDR3 nucleotides read TGTGCCAGCATTGGGACAGGGGGCACCGGGGAGCTGTTTTTT. Residues: CASIGTGGTGELFF.

The J gene is TRBJ1-6, the V gene TRBV4-3; possibly TRBD1 for D (5 bases). With 1 base removed from V and 10 bases from J, the gap between germline ends came to 17 bases. This CDR3 has 16 amino acids. Germline CDR1 and CDR2: LGHNA and YSLEER. CDR3 protein: CASSQVMAGPVSPLHF. The DNA for the CDR3 is TGCGCCAGCAGCCAAGTCATGGCAGGGCCGGTCTCACCCCTCCACTTT.

This clone was observed a few times. CDR3 in amino acids: CASSGLGQGNTEAFF. Written as DNA, the CDR3 is TGTGCCAGCAGCGGCCTCGGACAGGGTAACACTGAAGCTTTCTTT. The chain has TRBV7-2 and TRBJ1-1, with TRBD1 matching over 8 bases. Germline V gene sequence: CDR1 SGHTA, CDR2 FQGNSA. This CDR3 comprises 15 residues. After removal of 5 bases from V and 2 bases from J, the junction contained 7 bases not matched to a gene.

A few counts support this clone. CDR3 DNA sequence: TGTGCCAGCTCCCCGGGGGGACAGGGGGCCCTCAATGAGCAGTTCTTC. Protein sequence: CASSPGGQGALNEQFF. V usage is TRBV18 and J usage is TRBJ2-1; TRBD1 matches 12 bases. Trimming removed 6 bases from V and 6 bases from J; junction bases left unmatched: 9. The germline gives CDR1 KGHSH, CDR2 LQKENI. The CDR3 totals 16 residues.